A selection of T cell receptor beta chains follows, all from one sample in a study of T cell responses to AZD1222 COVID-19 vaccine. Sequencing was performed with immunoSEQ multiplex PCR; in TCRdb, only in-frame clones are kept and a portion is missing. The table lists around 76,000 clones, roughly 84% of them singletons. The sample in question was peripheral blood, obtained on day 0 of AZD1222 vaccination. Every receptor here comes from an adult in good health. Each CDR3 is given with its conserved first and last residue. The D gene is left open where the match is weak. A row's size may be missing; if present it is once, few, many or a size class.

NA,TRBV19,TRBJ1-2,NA,TGTGCCAGTAGTGTCACCTCCTTCACAGGGACTTATGGCTACACCTTC,CASSVTSFTGTYGYTF
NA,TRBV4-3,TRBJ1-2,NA,TGCGCCAGCAGCTCCGATGGGGCCTATGGCTACACCTTC,CASSSDGAYGYTF
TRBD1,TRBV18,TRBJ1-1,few,TGTGCCAGCCACCGGGACAGGGGGCAAGCTTTCTTT,CASHRDRGQAFF
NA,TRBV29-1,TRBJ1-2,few,TGCAGCGTTATGGCTTACAGCACTAATGGCTACACCTTC,CSVMAYSTNGYTF
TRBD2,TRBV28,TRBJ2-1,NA,TGTGCCAGCAGTGCCCCGCTTAGGAGCGGGGAGTTCTTC,CASSAPLRSGEFF
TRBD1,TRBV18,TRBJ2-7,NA,TGTGCCAGCTCCCCCGGACAGGGGATTACCTACGAGCAGTACTTC,CASSPGQGITYEQYF
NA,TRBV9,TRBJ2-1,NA,TGTGCCAGCAGCGCCCGGGGACAACGTATCAATGAGCAGTTCTTC,CASSARGQRINEQFF
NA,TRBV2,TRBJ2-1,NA,TGTGCCAGCAGTTCCCGACAATACAATGAGCAGTTCTTC,CASSSRQYNEQFF
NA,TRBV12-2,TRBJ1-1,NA,TGTGCAAGTCGCCCCCGCCCGTTTTTGAATGACACTGAAGCTTTCTTT,CASRPRPFLNDTEAFF
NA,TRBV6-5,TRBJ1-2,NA,TGTGCCAGCAGTTACTCGGTGGGGGAAGTGGGCTACACCTTC,CASSYSVGEVGYTF
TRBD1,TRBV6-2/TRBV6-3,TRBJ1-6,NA,TGTGCCAGCAGCCCCGGACAGGTCTATAATTCACCCCTCCACTTT,CASSPGQVYNSPLHF
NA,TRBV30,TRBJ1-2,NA,TGTGCCTGGAGTGTATTAGACGGGGGGGTCGGTGGCTACACCTTC,CAWSVLDGGVGGYTF
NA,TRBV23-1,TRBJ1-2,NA,TGCGCCAGCAGTCGGATTGGGGGGAACTATGGCTACACCTTC,CASSRIGGNYGYTF
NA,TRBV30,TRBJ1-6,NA,TGTGCCTGGAACCCCAGCCTGGCACCCCTCCACTTT,CAWNPSLAPLHF
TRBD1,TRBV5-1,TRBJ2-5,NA,TGCGCCAGCAGCTTGATCGGGACAGCTGAGACCCAGTACTTC,CASSLIGTAETQYF
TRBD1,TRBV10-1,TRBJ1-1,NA,TGCGCCAGCAGTGAACAGGGGATGGCTGAAGCTTTCTTT,CASSEQGMAEAFF
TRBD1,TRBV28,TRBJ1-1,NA,TGTGCCACTGGGGACAGGGCCCTTGAAGCTTTCTTT,CATGDRALEAFF
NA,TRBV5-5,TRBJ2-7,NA,TGTGCCAGCAGCTTTTGGTCCTACGAGCAGTACTTC,CASSFWSYEQYF
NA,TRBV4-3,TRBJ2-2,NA,TGCGCCAGCAGCCAAGTTTCCGGAACCGGGGAGCTGTTTTTT,CASSQVSGTGELFF
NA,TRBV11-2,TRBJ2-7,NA,TGTGCCAGCAGCTTAGGTGGGGTGAAGGGCGAGCAGTACTTC,CASSLGGVKGEQYF
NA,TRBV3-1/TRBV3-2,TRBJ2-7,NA,TGTGCCAGCAGCAATAAGACTAGTTCTCGGCAAGAGCAGTACTTC,CASSNKTSSRQEQYF
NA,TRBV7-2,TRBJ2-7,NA,TGTGCCAGCAGCTTAGGGACCTATTACGAGCAGTACTTC,CASSLGTYYEQYF
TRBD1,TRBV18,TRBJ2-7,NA,TGTGCCAGCTCACCGGATGACAGGGGGAGCTCCTACGAGCAGTACTTC,CASSPDDRGSSYEQYF
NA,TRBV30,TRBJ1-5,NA,TGTGCCTGGAGTGTCGGCTACGGCAATCAGCCCCAGCATTTT,CAWSVGYGNQPQHF
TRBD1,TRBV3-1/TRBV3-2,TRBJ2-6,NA,TGTGCCAGCAGCCCCCCGACAGGGGCTGCTGGGGCCAACGTCCTGACTTTC,CASSPPTGAAGANVLTF
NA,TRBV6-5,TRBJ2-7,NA,TGTGCCAGCAGAGACACAGGGAGATACGAGCAGTACTTC,CASRDTGRYEQYF
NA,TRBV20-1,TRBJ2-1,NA,TGCAGTGCGGCATGGTACAATGAGCAGTTCTTC,CSAAWYNEQFF
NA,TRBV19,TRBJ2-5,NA,TGTGCCAGTAGTATTGGCAGGGGAGAGACCCAGTACTTC,CASSIGRGETQYF
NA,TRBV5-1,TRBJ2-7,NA,TGCGCCAGCAGCTTGGGTGGTGGTAATGACGAGCAGTACTTC,CASSLGGGNDEQYF
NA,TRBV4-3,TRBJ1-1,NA,TGCGCCAGCAGCCAATGGGGGACGGAGAACACTGAAGCTTTCTTT,CASSQWGTENTEAFF
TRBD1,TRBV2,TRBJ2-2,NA,TGTGCCAGCAGTGAGTTGGGACAGCTCGACACCGGGGAGCTGTTTTTT,CASSELGQLDTGELFF
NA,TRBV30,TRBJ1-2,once,TGTGCCTGGAGCGGGGGGGACTATGGCTACACCTTC,CAWSGGDYGYTF
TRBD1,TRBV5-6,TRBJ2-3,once,TGTGCCAGCAGCTATGAAAGGGGGCTGAGCACAGATACGCAGTATTTT,CASSYERGLSTDTQYF
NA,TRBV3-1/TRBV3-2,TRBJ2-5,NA,TGTGCCAGCAGCCAAGAGGGGGGGGCGGCCCAGTACTTC,CASSQEGGAAQYF
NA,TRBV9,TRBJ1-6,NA,TGTGCCAGCAGCTCCCAGAGTTCACCCCTCCACTTT,CASSSQSSPLHF
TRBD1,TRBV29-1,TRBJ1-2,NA,TGCAGCGTTGAATTAGGAGGGGGCGGTGGCTACACCTTC,CSVELGGGGGYTF
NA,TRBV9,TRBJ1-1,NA,TGTGCCAGCAGCGTAGCCCCCTCGGGGGGTTCGGCTTTCTTT,CASSVAPSGGSAFF
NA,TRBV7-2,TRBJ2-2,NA,TGTGCCAGCAGCTTAGGATGGACACGAACCGGGGAGCTGTTTTTT,CASSLGWTRTGELFF
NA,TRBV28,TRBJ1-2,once,TGTGCCAGCAGTCCCGAGCGGGGGGCGGGCTATGGCTACACCTTC,CASSPERGAGYGYTF
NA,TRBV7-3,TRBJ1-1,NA,TGTGCCAGCAGCTTAATGCGGGACACTGAAGCTTTCTTT,CASSLMRDTEAFF
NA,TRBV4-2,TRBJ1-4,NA,TGTGCCAGCAGCCAAGATCCACAGCTGGGGCATCGGGGTGAAAAACTGTTTTTT,CASSQDPQLGHRGEKLFF
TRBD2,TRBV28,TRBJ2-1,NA,TGTGCCAGCACGGCGGGGGGGCCGTGGAATGAGCAGTTCTTC,CASTAGGPWNEQFF
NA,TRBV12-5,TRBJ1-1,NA,TGTGCTAGTGGTTTAAACTCGGGAGCAAACACTGAAGCTTTCTTT,CASGLNSGANTEAFF
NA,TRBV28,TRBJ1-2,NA,TGTGCCAGCAGGGGTGGGGGGACCAACTATGGCTACACCTTC,CASRGGGTNYGYTF
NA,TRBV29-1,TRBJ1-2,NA,TGCAGCGCCGGGGACCAAAACTATGGCTACACCTTC,CSAGDQNYGYTF
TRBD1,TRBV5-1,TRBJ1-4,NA,TGCGCCAGCAGCTTAACAGGGGCCTCTAATGAAAAACTGTTTTTT,CASSLTGASNEKLFF
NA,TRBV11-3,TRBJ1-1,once,TGTGCCAGCAGCTCGAACGGGGCCTCGCGAGCTTTCTTT,CASSSNGASRAFF
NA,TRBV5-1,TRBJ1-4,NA,TGCGCCAGCAGCTTGGAGAGAGGCGAAAAACTGTTTTTT,CASSLERGEKLFF
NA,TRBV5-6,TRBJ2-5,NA,TGTGCCAGCAGCGTGGGCACGGGGGCGCATGGCGAGACCCAGTACTTC,CASSVGTGAHGETQYF
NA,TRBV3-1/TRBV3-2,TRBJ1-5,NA,TGTGCCAGCAGCCCTCGGCCCCAGCATTTT,CASSPRPQHF
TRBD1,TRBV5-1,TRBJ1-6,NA,TGCGCCAGCAGCTCTAAAACAGGGGGGTCACCCCTCCACTTT,CASSSKTGGSPLHF
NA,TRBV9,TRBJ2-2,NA,TGTGCCAGCAGCGTAGGAGCAGACTACACCGGGGAGCTGTTTTTT,CASSVGADYTGELFF
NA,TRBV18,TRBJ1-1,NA,TGTGCCAGCTCATCACTAGACCGCCAGAACACTGAAGCTTTCTTT,CASSSLDRQNTEAFF